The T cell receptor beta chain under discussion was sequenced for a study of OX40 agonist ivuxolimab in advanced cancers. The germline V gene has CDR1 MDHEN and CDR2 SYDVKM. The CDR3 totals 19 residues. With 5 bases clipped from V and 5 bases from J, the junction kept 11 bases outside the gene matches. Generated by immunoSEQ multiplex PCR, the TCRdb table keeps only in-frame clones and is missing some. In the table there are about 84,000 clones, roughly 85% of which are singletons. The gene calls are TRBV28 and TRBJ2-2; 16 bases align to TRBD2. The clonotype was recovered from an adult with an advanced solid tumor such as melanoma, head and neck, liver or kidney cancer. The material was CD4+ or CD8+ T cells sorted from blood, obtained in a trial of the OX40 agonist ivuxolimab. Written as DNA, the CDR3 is TGTGCCAGCAGTCCTCCGGGACTAGCGGGGGGGCTTGGGACCGGGGAGCTGTTTTTT. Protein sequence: CASSPPGLAGGLGTGELFF.